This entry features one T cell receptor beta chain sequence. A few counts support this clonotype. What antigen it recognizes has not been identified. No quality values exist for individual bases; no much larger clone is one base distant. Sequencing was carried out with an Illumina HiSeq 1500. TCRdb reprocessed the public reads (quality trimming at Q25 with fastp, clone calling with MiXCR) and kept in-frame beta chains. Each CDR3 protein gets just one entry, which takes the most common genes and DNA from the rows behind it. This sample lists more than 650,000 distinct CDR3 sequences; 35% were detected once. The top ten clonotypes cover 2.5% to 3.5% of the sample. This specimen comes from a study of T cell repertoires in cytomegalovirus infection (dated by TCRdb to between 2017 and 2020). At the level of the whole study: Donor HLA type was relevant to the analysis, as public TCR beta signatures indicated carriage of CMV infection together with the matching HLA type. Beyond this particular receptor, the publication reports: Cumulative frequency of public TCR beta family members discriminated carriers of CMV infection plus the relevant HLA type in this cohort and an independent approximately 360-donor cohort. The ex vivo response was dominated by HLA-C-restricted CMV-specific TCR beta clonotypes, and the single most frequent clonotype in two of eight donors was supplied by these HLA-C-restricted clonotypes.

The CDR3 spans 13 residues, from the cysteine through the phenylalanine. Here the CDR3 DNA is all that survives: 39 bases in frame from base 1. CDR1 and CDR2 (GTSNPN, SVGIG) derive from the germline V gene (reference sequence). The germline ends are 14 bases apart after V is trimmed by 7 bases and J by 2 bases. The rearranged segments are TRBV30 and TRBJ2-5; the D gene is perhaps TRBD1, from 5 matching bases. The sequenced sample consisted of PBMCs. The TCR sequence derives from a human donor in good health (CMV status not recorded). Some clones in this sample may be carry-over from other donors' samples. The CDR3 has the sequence CASQGIEQETQYF. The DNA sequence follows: TGTGCCTCCCAGGGTATTGAGCAAGAGACCCAGTACTTC.